The 26 T cell receptor beta chains below come from one sample, sequenced in a study of a mutant IDH1 vaccine in newly diagnosed glioma. Their antigen targets remain unknown. The time point denotes: week 5, during vaccination. Topical imiquimod was applied with each vaccine dose, which held 300 ug of mutant IDH1 20-mer peptide. Sequencing was performed with immunoSEQ multiplex PCR; in TCRdb, only in-frame clones are kept and a portion is missing. Here the sample spans tens of thousands of clones, roughly 88% being singletons. The specimen was PBMCs, collected from a glioma patient whose treatment included an IDH1 peptide vaccine. Receptor source: a man aged 35 to 55 with glioma.

The gene calls are TRBV7-9 and TRBJ2-2; D uncertain. CDR1 is SEHNR, CDR2 FQNEAQ, per germline (reference sequence). The V gene lost 6 bases and the J gene lost 13 bases, with 15 bases spanning the gap. This CDR3 comprises 12 residues. As DNA, the CDR3 is TGTGCCAGCAGATCCGGTCTTTTAGCGCTGTTTTTT. Translation gives CASRSGLLALFF.

This clone was counted a single time. The CDR3 sequence is CASSATHGDTGELFF. In nucleotides, the CDR3 is TGTGCCAGCAGTGCTACTCATGGAGACACCGGGGAGCTGTTTTTT. The chain recombines TRBV27 with TRBJ2-2; D is ambiguous. The CDR3 covers 15 residues. V was shortened by 5 bases and J by 3 bases, with 13 bases between the two germline ends. The germline V gene has CDR1 MNHEY and CDR2 SMNVEV (reference sequence).

The chain is built from TRBV7-2 and TRBJ2-5; no clear D. The V gene's germline CDR1 is SGHTA and CDR2 FQGNSA. The V end lost 1 base, the J end lost 5 bases, and 20 bases lay between the germline ends. The CDR3 extends over 17 amino acids. The CDR3 region is CASSLGWAISLGETQYF. For the CDR3, the DNA is TGTGCCAGCAGCTTAGGGTGGGCGATATCTTTAGGGGAGACCCAGTACTTC.

The rearrangement links TRBV10-3 to TRBJ2-3, with no clear D. Germline V gene data show CDR1 as ENHRY and CDR2 as SYGVKD. This CDR3 spans 12 amino acids. V was cut by 3 bases and J by 4 bases, with 5 bases left in between. In DNA, the CDR3 is TGTGCCATCAGTGATTCTGCAGATACGCAGTATTTT. Translation gives CAISDSADTQYF.

This rearrangement joins TRBV10-3 to TRBJ2-7; D gene ambiguous. Trimming left V 3 bases short and J 3 bases short, with 3 bases between. This CDR3 has 11 amino acids. Per germline, CDR1 ENHRY and CDR2 SYGVKD. CDR3 residues: CAISEYYEQYF. CDR3 nucleotides: TGTGCCATCAGTGAATACTACGAGCAGTACTTC.

The J gene is TRBJ2-7, the V gene TRBV5-1, with D possibly called TRBD1 or TRBD2 (5 bases each). There are 12 residues in the CDR3. Trimming pared 4 bases from V and 5 bases from J, leaving 10 bases between. Germline V gives CDR1 SGHRS, CDR2 YFSETQ. For the CDR3, the DNA is TGCGCCAGCAGCCGGATGGGGGACGAGCAGTACTTC. Its protein is CASSRMGDEQYF. Drawing the rest from reference TRBV5-1 and TRBJ2-7, the complete variable domain is KAGVTQTPRYLIKTRGQQVTLSCSPISGHRSVSWYQQTPGQGLQFLFEYFSETQRNKGNFPGRFSGRQFSNSRSEMNVSTLELGDSALYLCASSRMGDEQYFGPGTRLTVT.

The rearrangement uses TRBV6-1 and TRBJ1-5; 8 bases are a match to TRBD1. This CDR3 has 17 residues. Germline CDR1 is MNHNS and CDR2 is SASEGT. V lost 2 bases and J lost 7; bases outside the gene matches: 13. This CDR3 is CASSEIQDRVERQPQHF. The CDR3 bases are TGTGCCAGCAGTGAAATACAGGACAGGGTCGAGCGGCAGCCCCAGCATTTT.

This rearrangement joins TRBV29-1 to TRBJ1-5; a possible D gene is TRBD1 (5 bases). The V gene's germline CDR1 is SQVTM and CDR2 ANQGSEA. CDR3 length: 12 residues. Trimming left V 6 bases short and J 8 bases short, with 14 bases between. As DNA, the CDR3 is TGCAGCGTCGGGTCAGGGCTGGAGCCCCAGCATTTT. Translating it yields CSVGSGLEPQHF.

This rearrangement joins TRBV28 to TRBJ1-2; no definite D call. Trimming removed 5 bases at V and 8 bases at J, with 12 bases between. CDR1 is MDHEN and CDR2 is SYDVKM in the germline V gene. This CDR3 is built from 12 residues. The CDR3 protein is CASSLEFGGYTF. CDR3 DNA sequence: TGTGCCAGCAGTCTTGAATTCGGCGGCTACACCTTC.

The CDR3 region is CSVPRQGAMYTEAFF. Written as DNA, the CDR3 is TGCAGCGTCCCTAGACAGGGGGCTATGTACACTGAAGCTTTCTTT. This chain connects TRBV29-1 to TRBJ1-1; 10 bases map to TRBD1. Germline trimming cut 6 bases from V and 3 bases from J; bases unmatched to any gene: 10. The germline gives CDR1 SQVTM, CDR2 ANQGSEA. The CDR3 extends over 15 amino acids.

This clone was counted a single time. This chain uses TRBV7-2 with TRBJ1-5; the D gene is possibly TRBD1 (6 bases). The CDR3 runs to 16 residues. V was pared by 5 bases and J by 6 bases, with 20 bases between. Per germline, CDR1 SGHTA and CDR2 FQGNSA. This CDR3 reads CASSPIGGGRSQPQHF. CDR3 coding DNA: TGTGCCAGCAGCCCGATAGGAGGGGGGCGAAGTCAGCCCCAGCATTTT.

This clone has just a few counts. The chain employs TRBV14 and TRBJ1-1; TRBD1 might be the D (6 bases). The CDR3 consists of 15 residues. With 6 bases removed from V and 0 bases from J, the gap between germline ends came to 14 bases. CDR1 SGHDN and CDR2 FVKESK come from the germline V gene. The CDR3, as DNA: TGTGCCAGCAGGCGACAGGAAACCATGAACACTGAAGCTTTCTTT. Translation gives CASRRQETMNTEAFF.

The chain combines TRBV7-2 with TRBJ1-1, with a possible D match to TRBD1 (5 bases). There are 13 residues in the CDR3. V lost 4 bases and J lost 1, with 7 bases in between. The germline gives CDR1 SGHTA, CDR2 FQGNSA. CDR3 in DNA: TGTGCCAGCAGCTACGACAGGAACACTGAAGCTTTCTTT. This encodes CASSYDRNTEAFF.

This chain links TRBV27 with TRBJ2-7; D call uncertain. Trimming stripped 3 bases from V and 2 bases from J, with 8 bases between. The CDR3 totals 13 residues. The germline V gene has CDR1 MNHEY and CDR2 SMNVEV (reference sequence). The CDR3 DNA reads as TGTGCCAGCAGTTTGAAAGGGCCCTACGAGCAGTACTTC. Amino acid sequence: CASSLKGPYEQYF.

The V call is TRBV14, the J call TRBJ2-3, with D tentatively TRBD1 (6 bases). CDR3 length: 15 residues. Between the trimmed V and J ends, which lost 4 bases and 1 base, there was a span of 12 bases. CDR1 is SGHDN, CDR2 FVKESK, per germline. Here the CDR3 DNA reads TGTGCCAGCAGCCGAAACAGGGCCCGCACAGATACGCAGTATTTT. This translates into CASSRNRARTDTQYF. Full variable domain (remainder filled in from reference TRBV14 and TRBJ2-3): EAGVTQFPSHSVIEKGQTVTLRCDPISGHDNLYWYRRVMGKEIKFLLHFVKESKQDESGMPNNRFLAERTGGTYSTLKVQPAELEDSGVYFCASSRNRARTDTQYFGPGTRLTVL.

V and J are TRBV19 and TRBJ1-5; D ambiguous. The CDR3 extends over 12 amino acids. The V end lost 3 bases, the J end lost 5 bases, and 5 bases lay between the germline ends. Germline-derived CDR1 and CDR2 are LNHDA and SQIVND (reference sequence). The CDR3 DNA is TGTGCCAGTAGTATGCAGGATCAGCCCCAGCATTTT. Its protein product is CASSMQDQPQHF.

The rearrangement uses TRBV7-9 and TRBJ2-5; TRBD1 agrees at 9 bases. Germline V gene sequence: CDR1 SEHNR, CDR2 FQNEAQ (reference sequence). The CDR3 contains 14 residues. V shed 1 base, J shed 5 bases, and the junction held 2 bases outside the gene matches. The CDR3 sequence is CASSLGGTGETQYF. The DNA of the CDR3 is TGTGCCAGCAGCTTAGGGGGGACAGGGGAGACCCAGTACTTC.

The rearrangement uses TRBV7-3 and TRBJ1-5; no definite D call. This CDR3 spans 13 amino acids. The germline CDR1 and CDR2 sequences are SGHTA and FQGTGA. With 3 bases removed from V and 3 bases from J, the gap between germline ends came to 6 bases. The CDR3 is CASSFNNNQPQHF. The CDR3 region has the DNA TGTGCCAGCAGCTTCAATAACAATCAGCCCCAGCATTTT. The whole variable domain, remainder taken from reference TRBV7-3 and TRBJ1-5, is GAGVSQTPSNKVTEKGKYVELRCDPISGHTALYWYRQSLGQGPEFLIYFQGTGAADDSGLPNDRFFAVRPEGSVSTLKIQRTERGDSAVYLCASSFNNNQPQHFGDGTRLSIL.

This sequence joins TRBV2 and TRBJ2-5, with D perhaps TRBD1 or TRBD2 (6 bases each). The CDR3 has 15 amino acids. Between the trimmed V and J ends, which lost 2 bases and 2 bases, there was a span of 12 bases. The germline V gene has CDR1 SNHLY and CDR2 FYNNEI. CDR3 sequence: CASSELGGGQETQYF. The CDR3 bases are TGTGCCAGCAGTGAATTGGGGGGCGGTCAAGAGACCCAGTACTTC.

The CDR3 sequence: CASSRTSGNEQFF. In DNA form, the CDR3 reads TGCGCCAGCAGCAGGACTAGCGGCAATGAGCAGTTCTTC. The V gene is TRBV5-1, the J gene TRBJ2-1; 10 bases map to TRBD2. CDR3 length: 13 residues. Germline V CDR1 and CDR2: SGHRS, YFSETQ. The V segment lost 4 bases and the J segment 6 bases; nucleotides outside the gene matches: 1.

This rearrangement joins TRBV7-9 to TRBJ2-7, with 8 bases fitting TRBD2. The CDR3 runs to 14 residues. Germline CDR1 SEHNR, CDR2 FQNEAQ (reference sequence). Trimming cost V 5 bases and J 2 bases; bases outside gene matches: 5. CDR3 DNA: TGTGCCAGCAGCCTTACTAGCGGAACCTACGAGCAGTACTTC. This translates into CASSLTSGTYEQYF.

V gene TRBV5-8 combines with J gene TRBJ1-2; D is possibly TRBD1 (5 bases). The CDR3 contains 15 residues. Trimming cost V 2 bases and J 3 bases, with 14 bases left between them. The germline V gene encodes CDR1 SGHTS and CDR2 YDEGEE. In DNA, the CDR3 is TGTGCCAGCAGCTTCGCCGGGACGGCGCACTATGGCTACACCTTC. Residues: CASSFAGTAHYGYTF.

CDR3 protein: CASSFFGQAGEKLFF. The CDR3 coding sequence is TGTGCCAGCAGCTTTTTTGGCCAGGCGGGTGAAAAACTGTTTTTT. The rearrangement links TRBV5-6 to TRBJ1-4; D gene uncertain. V lost 2 bases to trimming and J lost 7 bases, with 15 bases between them. Germline V CDR1 and CDR2: SGHDT, YYEEEE. CDR3 length equals 15 residues.

This chain joins TRBV7-8 and TRBJ2-1, with 8 nucleotides matching TRBD1. Germline CDR1 is SGHVS and CDR2 is FQNEAQ. This CDR3 spans 16 amino acids. The V segment lost 2 bases and the J segment 9 bases; nucleotides outside the gene matches: 12. This CDR3 is CASSLPSQGVWGEQFF. Here the CDR3 DNA reads TGTGCCAGCAGCTTACCGTCACAGGGGGTGTGGGGTGAGCAGTTCTTC.

The chain uses TRBV18 and TRBJ2-1; D perhaps matches TRBD2 (6 bases). The germline V gene has CDR1 KGHSH and CDR2 LQKENI. This CDR3 spans 14 amino acids. V was clipped by 2 bases and J by 7 bases, with 12 bases between them. The DNA for the CDR3 is TGTGCCAGCTCACCAGGCAGGGAGGTGAATGAGCAGTTCTTC. It is translated as CASSPGREVNEQFF.

This clone was found a few times. V usage is TRBV7-2 and J usage is TRBJ1-1; tentatively, D is TRBD1 (5 bases). The ends were cut back, 1 base at V and 11 bases at J, with 8 bases in the middle. The CDR3 covers 11 residues. Germline CDR1 and CDR2: SGHTA and FQGNSA. The CDR3: CASSLVRDAFF. As DNA, the CDR3 is TGTGCCAGCAGCTTAGTCAGGGATGCTTTCTTT.